This is a list of T cell receptor beta chains from one sample in a study of CD8+CD57+ T cells in acquired aplastic anemia. MiXCR, run by TCRdb on the reads, gives a single entry per CDR3 protein. The sample includes about 470,000 distinct CDR3 sequences, about a third of them seen just once. The sample consisted of sorted CD4+, CD8+, or CD8+CD57+ T cells (not recorded which) from PBMCs. The receptors derive from a human donor with aplastic anemia. Both conserved end residues are part of each CDR3. The D gene is left open where the match is weak. Rows give clone size only sometimes, using once, few, many, or a class for an expanded clone.

d_call	clone_size	cdr3_length	v_call	j_call	cdr3_nt	cdr3_aa
.	.	17	TRBV27	TRBJ2-1	TGTGCCAGCAGCCCCTTCCTCCGCGGACGCGTGTACAATGAGCAGTTCTTC	CASSPFLRGRVYNEQFF
TRBD1	.	15	TRBV5-4	TRBJ2-7	TGTGCCAGCAGCTTGGTTGGGACAGGGGATTACGAGCAGTACTTC	CASSLVGTGDYEQYF
TRBD1	few	14	TRBV24-1	TRBJ2-7	TGTGCCACCCCAGGGGACAGAGACTCCTACGAGCAGTACTTC	CATPGDRDSYEQYF
.	.	14	TRBV19	TRBJ2-7	TGTGCCAGTAGTATAGATCGTAGAAGTGACGAGCAGTACTTC	CASSIDRRSDEQYF
.	.	15	TRBV11-1	TRBJ2-3	TGTGCCAGCAGCTCCCCTGGTGGGGCGAAAGATACGCAGTATTTT	CASSSPGGAKDTQYF
.	.	15	TRBV19	TRBJ1-1	TGTGCCAGTAGGGCCCCGACTTTAGGGAACACTGAAGCTTTCTTT	CASRAPTLGNTEAFF
.	.	12	TRBV3-1	TRBJ2-5	TGTGCCAGCAGCCAAGAGGCTGGGGCCCAGTACTTC	CASSQEAGAQYF
.	many	12	TRBV10-3	TRBJ2-7	TGTGCCATATCGACAGGAAACTACGAGCAGTACTTC	CAISTGNYEQYF
TRBD1	.	17	TRBV4-1	TRBJ1-3	TGCGCCAGCAGCCAAAGGACAGGGACAGTCTCTGGAAACACCACATATTTT	CASSQRTGTVSGNTTYF
.	many	12	TRBV6-5	TRBJ1-2	TGTGCCAGCAGTTACGACATGGGTGGCTACACCTTC	CASSYDMGGYTF
TRBD2	many	13	TRBV12-3/TRBV12-4	TRBJ2-7	TGTGCCAGCAGCGGACTAGCGGGAGACGAGCAGTACTTC	CASSGLAGDEQYF
.	many	11	TRBV20-1	TRBJ2-5	TGCAGAGCTAGCGTTGGTGGGACCCAGTACTTC	CRASVGGTQYF
.	.	15	TRBV5-5	TRBJ2-3	TGTGCCAGCAGCTTTAGCGGACAGATCACAGATACGCGGTATTTT	CASSFSGQITDTRYF
.	.	13	TRBV19	TRBJ1-1	TGTGCCAGTAAAGGGTATGGGAACACTGAAGCTTTCTTT	CASKGYGNTEAFF
.	many	15	TRBV9	TRBJ1-2	TGTGCCAGCAGCCCCCGAATGTCAGGGGCCGATGGCTACACCTTC	CASSPRMSGADGYTF
TRBD2	few	19	TRBV11-1	TRBJ2-7	TGTGCCAGCAGCTTGGGGCGGACTAGCAGAACTTCCCTAACCGGGGAGCAGTACTTC	CASSLGRTSRTSLTGEQYF
.	.	15	TRBV2	TRBJ2-5	TGTGCCAGCAGTTTGTTAGAGGGTGACAATCAGCCCCAGTACTTC	CASSLLEGDNQPQYF
TRBD1	.	15	TRBV5-8	TRBJ1-2	TGTGCCAGCAGCGTAGCCGGGACAGGGCTTAGGGGCTACACCTTC	CASSVAGTGLRGYTF
TRBD1	.	14	TRBV20-1	TRBJ1-5	TGCAGTGCTCTGGGGACAGCTTCAAATCAGCCCCAGCATTTT	CSALGTASNQPQHF
TRBD1	many	14	TRBV19	TRBJ1-1	TGTGCCAGTAATCCGACAGGGAGAGGTACTGAAGCTTTCTTT	CASNPTGRGTEAFF
TRBD1	few	17	TRBV4-1	TRBJ1-5	TGCGCCAGCAGCCAAGAACGGACAGGGGTTGCCAATCAGCCCCAGCATTTT	CASSQERTGVANQPQHF
TRBD1	.	16	TRBV25-1	TRBJ1-1	TGTGCCAGCAGTGCCGAGACAGGGGCCATGAACACTGAAGCTTTCTTT	CASSAETGAMNTEAFF
.	.	15	TRBV6-1	TRBJ2-1	TGTGCCAGCAGCCTCATGGGACCACCGCACAATGAGCAGTTCTTC	CASSLMGPPHNEQFF
.	many	13	TRBV19	TRBJ2-3	TGTGCCACCACAGGGAATTCTCTCCATACGCAGTATTTT	CATTGNSLHTQYF
.	.	14	TRBV20-1	TRBJ1-2	TGCAGTGCTAGAGGGCTCAGGGCTAACTATGGCTACACCTTC	CSARGLRANYGYTF
TRBD2	many	16	TRBV20-1	TRBJ2-7	TGCAGTGCTAGACCGGCTTTAGCGGGGGGGCCTTACGAGCAGTACTTC	CSARPALAGGPYEQYF
TRBD1	many	13	TRBV20-1	TRBJ1-5	TGCAGTGCCGCGGACAGGGACAATCAGCCCCAGCATTTT	CSAADRDNQPQHF
.	.	12	TRBV20-1	TRBJ1-5	TGCAGTGCCAGCAGTGATGGTCAGCCCCAGCATTTT	CSASSDGQPQHF
TRBD1	many	13	TRBV7-3	TRBJ1-1	TGTGCCAGCAGCGACCGGGACAGCGGTGAAGCTTTCTTT	CASSDRDSGEAFF
TRBD1	many	15	TRBV10-2	TRBJ1-4	TGCGCCAGCAGTGTATACCGGGACAGGGGGGAAAAACTGTTTTTT	CASSVYRDRGEKLFF
.	once	15	TRBV20-1	TRBJ2-1	TGCAGTGCTAGACTAGGGCAGACTCAAAAGGGTGAGCAGTTCTTC	CSARLGQTQKGEQFF
.	few	13	TRBV15	TRBJ1-2	TGTGCCAGCAGTGGTCCAACTAACTATGGCTACACCTTC	CASSGPTNYGYTF
TRBD1	.	12	TRBV24-1	TRBJ1-2	TGTGCCACCGGAGACAGGGTGGATGGCTACACCTTC	CATGDRVDGYTF
.	.	14	TRBV28	TRBJ1-2	TGTGCCAGCAGTTTACCAGCAGAGAGATATGGCTACACCTTC	CASSLPAERYGYTF
TRBD1	few	15	TRBV6-1	TRBJ2-7	TGTGCCAGCAGTGATGGACAGGGGGCGCTGGACGAGCAGTACTTC	CASSDGQGALDEQYF
TRBD1	few	14	TRBV3-1	TRBJ1-5	TGTGCCAGCAGCCAAGGGGCAGGGGGACAGCCCCAGCATTTT	CASSQGAGGQPQHF
.	.	19	TRBV19	TRBJ2-6	TGTGCCAGTAGTCCCTCGGGGCGGGAAACCTTCTCTGGGGCCAACGTCCTGACTTTC	CASSPSGRETFSGANVLTF
.	many	16	TRBV4-2	TRBJ1-6	TGTGCCAGCAGCCATGACCGGGGGGCACAGAATTCACCCCTCCACTTT	CASSHDRGAQNSPLHF
TRBD1	many	16	TRBV11-2	TRBJ2-3	TGTGCCAGCAGCACATGGACAGGGGCAGGCACAGATACGCAGTATTTT	CASSTWTGAGTDTQYF
TRBD1	.	15	TRBV5-6	TRBJ2-7	TGTGCCAGCCGAAGCCGGGACAGGGGATCGTACGAGCAGTACTTC	CASRSRDRGSYEQYF
TRBD1	few	13	TRBV12-3/TRBV12-4	TRBJ1-1	TGTGCCAGCAGTTTCGGACAGGGCACTGAAGCTTTCTTT	CASSFGQGTEAFF
.	few	17	TRBV7-9	TRBJ1-3	TGTGCCAGCAGCTCTTACCGCGGGAGGTTGGGTGGAAACACCATATATTTT	CASSSYRGRLGGNTIYF
.	.	9	TRBV7-9	TRBJ2-7	TGTGCCAGCAGCTTAGATCCGTACTTC	CASSLDPYF
TRBD1	.	12	TRBV29-1	TRBJ2-7	TGCAGCGTTCCGGACAGGGGCGGCGAGCAGTACTTC	CSVPDRGGEQYF
.	.	16	TRBV18	TRBJ1-5	TGTGCCAGCTCACCGCCGATACAGGGAAGCAATCAGCCCCAGCATTTT	CASSPPIQGSNQPQHF
.	.	16	TRBV5-1	TRBJ1-6	TGCGCCAGCAGCTTGGCCATGTGGGGAGGTAATTCACCCCTCCACTTT	CASSLAMWGGNSPLHF
TRBD1	many	14	TRBV4-3	TRBJ1-6	TGCGCCAGCTCCCGGGACAGGGGGCTGACACCCCTCCACTTT	CASSRDRGLTPLHF
TRBD1	once	14	TRBV19	TRBJ1-1	TGTGCCAGTAGTAGGGGACAGGTGAACACTGAAGCTTTCTTT	CASSRGQVNTEAFF
TRBD2	.	17	TRBV15	TRBJ2-1	TGTGCCACCAGCAGTCCTCCGGGACTAGCTGCCCACAATGAGCAGTTCTTC	CATSSPPGLAAHNEQFF
TRBD1	.	15	TRBV5-1	TRBJ1-1	TGCGCCAGCAGCTTAACAGGACAGGGTCAAACTGAAGCTTTCTTT	CASSLTGQGQTEAFF
.	few	15	TRBV28	TRBJ1-2	TGTGCCAGCAGCCCTAGCATCCTCTCCCACTATGGCTACACCTTC	CASSPSILSHYGYTF
.	many	14	TRBV7-6	TRBJ2-5	TGTGCCAGCAGTCCGACGACTGTCGGAGAGACCCAGTACTTC	CASSPTTVGETQYF